This TCR beta chain was captured by sequencing in a study of monozygotic twins with inflammatory bowel disease. The germline CDR1 and CDR2 sequences are SQVTM and ANQGSEA. The CDR3 is 14 amino acids. TCRdb reprocessed the 5' RACE reads and stores each CDR3 protein as one record, lacking DNA. This sample's clone table lists just over 300,000 distinct CDR3 sequences. The V call is TRBV29-1, the J call TRBJ2-7; TCRdb returns TRBD1, unconfirmable since there is no DNA. This sequence originates from a human donor with ulcerative colitis or Crohn's disease, or a healthy co-twin of an affected twin (not recorded which). Sequencing input: blood. The CDR3 here is CSVLEVRGFYEQYF.